The source of this TCR beta chain is a study of T cell responses to AZD1222 COVID-19 vaccine. Data came from immunoSEQ multiplex PCR; TCRdb stores just in-frame clones and leaves some out. The sample records some 130,000 clones, under 95% being singletons. General observations from the study: Variant regions that are unmutated are reportedly the target of nearly half of spike-specific TCRs. Clonal diversity was possibly underestimated, and the donors were mostly white British, with more females.

Worth noting for this clone: Antigen: not known.

The CDR3 extends over 14 amino acids. Trimming stripped 5 bases from V and 0 bases from J, with 10 bases between. Germline CDR1 is SEHNR and CDR2 is FQNEAQ (reference sequence). The receptor was isolated from an adult in good health. The sample consisted of peripheral blood, taken on day 0 of AZD1222 vaccination. The chain combines TRBV7-9 with TRBJ1-2; possibly TRBD1 for D (5 bases). The CDR3 here is CASSATTANYGYTF. The CDR3 DNA reads as TGTGCCAGCAGCGCAACGACAGCTAACTATGGCTACACCTTC.